The 3 T cell receptor beta chains below were found in one sample sequenced in a study of blood T cell repertoires in COVID-19. This table comes from immunoSEQ multiplex PCR, and its TCRdb copy is limited to in-frame clones, with some not included. The table has about 500,000 clones, around 90% seen once. Input material: PBMCs or T cells enriched from blood (not recorded which). These receptors all come from a woman between 18 and 29 years old who had recovered from COVID-19.

V is TRBV5-1 and J is TRBJ2-1; 13 positions agree with TRBD2. The CDR3 is 17 amino acids. Germline-derived CDR1 and CDR2 are SGHRS and YFSETQ. V lost 3 bases and J lost 5; bases outside the gene matches: 8. CDR3 nucleotides: TGCGCCAGCAGCTCCATGTTGACTAGCGGGGGGAACAATGAGCAGTTCTTC. Protein: CASSSMLTSGGNNEQFF.

The chain has TRBV12-3 or TRBV12-4 and TRBJ2-1, with TRBD2 matching 8 bases. J lost 8 bases, V lost 7 bases, and 7 bases had no gene match. The CDR3 has 13 residues. For the CDR3, the DNA is TGTGCCAGCACCTTTAGCGGGGTGGATGAGCAGTTCTTC. This translates into CASTFSGVDEQFF.

J is TRBJ2-2 and V is TRBV27, with D possibly TRBD2 on 5 matching bases. The germline V gene has CDR1 MNHEY and CDR2 SMNVEV (reference sequence). Trimming stripped 6 bases from V and 5 bases from J, with 22 bases between. The CDR3 has 17 amino acids. The CDR3 sequence is CASSPGVSGRKTGELFF. For the CDR3, the DNA is TGTGCCAGCAGCCCCGGGGTCAGCGGACGGAAGACCGGGGAGCTGTTTTTT.